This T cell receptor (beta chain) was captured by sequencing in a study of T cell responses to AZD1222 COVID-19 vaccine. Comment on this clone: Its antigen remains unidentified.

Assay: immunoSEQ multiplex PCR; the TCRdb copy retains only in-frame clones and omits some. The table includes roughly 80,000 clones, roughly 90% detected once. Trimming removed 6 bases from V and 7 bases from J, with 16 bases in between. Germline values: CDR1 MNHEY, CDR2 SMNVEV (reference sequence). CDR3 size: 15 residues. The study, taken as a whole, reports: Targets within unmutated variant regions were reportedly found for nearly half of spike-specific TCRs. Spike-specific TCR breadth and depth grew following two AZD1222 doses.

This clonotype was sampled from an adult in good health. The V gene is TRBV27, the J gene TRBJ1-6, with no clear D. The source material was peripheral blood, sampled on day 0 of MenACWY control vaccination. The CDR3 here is CASSPPWGSNSPLHF. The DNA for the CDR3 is TGTGCCAGCAGCCCCCCCTGGGGATCCAATTCACCCCTCCACTTT.